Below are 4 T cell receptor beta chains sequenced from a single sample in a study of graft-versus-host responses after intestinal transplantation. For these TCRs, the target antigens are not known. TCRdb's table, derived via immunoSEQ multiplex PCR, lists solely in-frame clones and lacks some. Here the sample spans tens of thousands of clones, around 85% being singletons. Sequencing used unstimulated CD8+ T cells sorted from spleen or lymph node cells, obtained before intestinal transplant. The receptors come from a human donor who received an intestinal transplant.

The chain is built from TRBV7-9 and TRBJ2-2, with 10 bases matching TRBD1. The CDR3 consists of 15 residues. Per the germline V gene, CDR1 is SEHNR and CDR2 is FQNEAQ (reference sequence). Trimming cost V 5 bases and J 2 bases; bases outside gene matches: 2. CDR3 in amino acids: CASSGTGDNTGELFF. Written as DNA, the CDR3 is TGTGCCAGCAGCGGGACAGGGGACAACACCGGGGAGCTGTTTTTT. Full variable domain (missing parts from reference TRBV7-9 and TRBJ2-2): DTGVSQNPRHKITKRGQNVTFRCDPISEHNRLYWYRQTLGQGPEFLTYFQNEAQLEKSRLLSDRFSAERPKGSFSTLEIQRTEQGDSAMYLCASSGTGDNTGELFFGEGSRLTVL.

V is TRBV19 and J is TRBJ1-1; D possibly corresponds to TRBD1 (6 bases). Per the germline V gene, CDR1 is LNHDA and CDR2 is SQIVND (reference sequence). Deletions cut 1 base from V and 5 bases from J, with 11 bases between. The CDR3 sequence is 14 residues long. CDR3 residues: CASSIVGASTEAFF. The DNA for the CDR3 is TGTGCCAGTAGTATAGTGGGGGCCTCGACTGAAGCTTTCTTT.

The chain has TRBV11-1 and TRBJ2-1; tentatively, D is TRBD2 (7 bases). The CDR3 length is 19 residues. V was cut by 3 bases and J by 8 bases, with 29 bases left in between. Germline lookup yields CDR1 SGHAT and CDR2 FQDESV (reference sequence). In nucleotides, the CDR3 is TGTGCCAGCAGCTTTCTTTTAAGGCATCGGGGGGCCCCCTGGGATGAGCAGTTCTTC. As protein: CASSFLLRHRGAPWDEQFF.

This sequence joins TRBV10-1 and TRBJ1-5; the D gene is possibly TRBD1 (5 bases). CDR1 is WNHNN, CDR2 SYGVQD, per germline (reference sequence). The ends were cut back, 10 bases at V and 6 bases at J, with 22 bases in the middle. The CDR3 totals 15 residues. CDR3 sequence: CANHWGGERGQPQHF. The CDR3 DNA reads TGCGCCAATCATTGGGGAGGGGAGCGGGGTCAGCCCCAGCATTTT.